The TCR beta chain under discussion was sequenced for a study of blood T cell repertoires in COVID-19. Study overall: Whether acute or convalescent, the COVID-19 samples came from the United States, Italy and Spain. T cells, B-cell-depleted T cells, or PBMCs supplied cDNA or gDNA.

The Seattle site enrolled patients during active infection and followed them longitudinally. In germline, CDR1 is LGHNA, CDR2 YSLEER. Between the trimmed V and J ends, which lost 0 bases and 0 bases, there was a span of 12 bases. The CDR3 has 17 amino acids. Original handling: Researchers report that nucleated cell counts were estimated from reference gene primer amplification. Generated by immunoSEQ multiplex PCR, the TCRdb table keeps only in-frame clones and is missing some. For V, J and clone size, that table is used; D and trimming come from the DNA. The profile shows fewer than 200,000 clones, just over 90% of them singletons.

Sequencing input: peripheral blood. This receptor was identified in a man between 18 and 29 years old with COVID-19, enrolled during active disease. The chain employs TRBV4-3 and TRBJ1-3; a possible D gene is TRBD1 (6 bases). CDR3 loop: CASSQETGISSGNTIYF. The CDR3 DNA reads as TGCGCCAGCAGCCAAGAAACAGGGATTAGCTCTGGAAACACCATATATTTT.